This T cell receptor beta chain was observed in a study of identical twins. Study-level points and caveats: Twins' excess sharing was less marked for out-of-frame beta sequences. A cross-sectional statistical analysis, not follow-up of the same donors, supported the conclusions. Within twin pairs, the out-of-frame alpha sequences they shared showed excess low generation probability.

TCRdb fed the 5' RACE reads into MiXCR, producing one record per CDR3 protein. Among around 530,000 distinct CDR3 sequences listed, roughly 15% were seen once. The CDR3 is 13 residues long. Germline CDR1 reads DFQATT; CDR2 reads SNEGSKA (reference sequence). With 6 bases clipped from V and 3 bases from J, the junction kept 4 bases outside the gene matches. This clonotype was detected a few times. What it binds is unknown. This same sample was also taken into another study, of yellow fever vaccine responses in identical twins. That work contributes: Among the twins, the vaccine T cell response reportedly seemed partly convergent and partly personalized.

Sequenced: CD4+ T cells sorted from blood. This clonotype originated in a woman aged 18-30 years in good health. This rearrangement joins TRBV20-1 to TRBJ2-7; TRBD2 agrees at 11 bases. This CDR3 reads CSAIGLAGYEQYF. The DNA for the CDR3 is TGCAGTGCCATCGGACTAGCGGGCTACGAGCAGTACTTC.